A single T cell receptor (beta chain) is shown here with its context. The antigen is not known. The CDR3 is made up of 16 amino acids. The V and J ends lost 5 bases and 1 base respectively, with 16 bases between them. Germline loops: CDR1 SGHTA, CDR2 FQGTGA. Terminally differentiated effector memory CD45RA+ cells were left out of the naive CD8 fraction, which was CD45RO-negative and positively selected for CCR7. This entry comes from a study of shared clonotypes between healthy human individuals. The overall study: Per donor, CD8 memory used one plate, CD8 naive used two, CD4 memory used three and CD4 naive used three.

The material for each subset, its genomic DNA, was split evenly across several immunoSEQ plates. Some clones are missing from TCRdb's copy, which holds only in-frame ones; the method was immunoSEQ multiplex PCR. The sample contains 1.5 million to 2.5 million clones, 85% to 95% of which appear only once. Study findings and constraints: Blood was the sole source, and tissue repertoires probably differ.

The chain joins TRBV7-3 to TRBJ2-3, with D perhaps matching TRBD2 (6 bases). The clonotype was recovered from a man between 18 and 29 years old in good health. Sequencing used naive CD8+ T cells sorted from blood. The DNA for the CDR3 is TGTGCCAGCAGCCCCTTCATCGGGAGAGGCACAGATACGCAGTATTTT. Translation: CASSPFIGRGTDTQYF.